The source of this TCR beta chain is a study of T cell responses to AZD1222 COVID-19 vaccine. Germline assignment: CDR1 DFQATT and CDR2 SNEGSKA (reference sequence). V was cut by 2 bases and J by 11 bases, with 10 bases left in between. This CDR3 is 11 amino acids long. Notes on the study in general: A mostly white British donor set with more females was recruited, and clonal diversity was possibly underestimated. Among vaccine-associated CD4 TCRs, coverage spanned spike, with dominance at 160-218 and 743-854. Baseline seropositivity occurred in only six AZD1222 recipients. Spike-specific TCRs gained breadth and depth after people received two AZD1222 doses.

The assay was immunoSEQ multiplex PCR, and TCRdb's table has in-frame clones only and misses some. The table shows about 110,000 clones, with around nine tenths occurring only once. Regarding this clone: Its antigen is not identified.

The receptor comes from an adult in good health. The material sequenced was peripheral blood, taken on day 0 of AZD1222 vaccination. This chain uses TRBV20-1 with TRBJ1-5; D remains unclear. The CDR3 nucleotides read TGCAGTGCTAGAATACTCTCGTCCCAGCATTTT. Translation: CSARILSSQHF.